These 19 T cell receptor gamma chains were sequenced from one sample in a study of Vδ1+ human thymocytes (dated by TCRdb to 2016 to 2019). The sequencing machine was an Illumina MiSeq. RNA extraction was performed with the RNeasy mini kit, and reverse transcription was done with Superscript III. CDR3 amplicons were produced by multiplex PCR using pooled V-gene forward primers and a constant-region reverse primer with Illumina adaptor overhangs. In TCRdb, clones were called once more from the public reads by CATT, and rows of identical DNA were later combined. Within this sample are 36,000 or so gamma-chain clones, with 20% to 25% of them counted one time only. The ten largest clones capture under 2% of the sample. These receptors lack a known antigen. The investigation overall reported the following: The thymic TRG and TRD repertoires appeared highly polyclonal, with Gaussian CDR3 length distributions, in contrast to the oligoclonal repertoires of peripheral blood.

Sequenced input: Vdelta1+ gamma-delta thymocytes from the thymus. Reading the label with the study, this specimen's cell subset or site is: FACS-sorted CD3+ TCRalphabeta- TCRVdelta1+ TCRVdelta2- thymocytes. The source of these receptors is a girl under three years old who had congenital heart surgery.

This clone was picked up a small number of times. This same CDR3 is encoded by further DNA sequences in the sample. The gene calls are TRGV2 and TRGJ1 or TRGJ2. V dropped 3 bases and J dropped 7; count of bases not matched to a gene: 12. The CDR3 is made up of 14 amino acids. Germline V gives CDR1 EGSNGY, CDR2 YDSYNSKV. This CDR3 is CATWDRPFGYKKLF. DNA of the CDR3: TGTGCCACCTGGGACCGGCCGTTCGGGTATAAGAAACTCTTT.

The J gene is TRGJP2, the V gene TRGV2. The CDR3 length is 12 residues. The V and J ends lost 1 base and 12 bases, in that order; junction bases with no gene match: 5. Germline CDR1 is EGSNGY and CDR2 is YDSYNSKV. CDR3 DNA sequence: TGTGCCACCTGGGACGGAAATAGGATCAAGACGTTT. It specifies CATWDGNRIKTF.

The table lists this clone with many counts. This sample includes further DNA sequences coding for the same CDR3. This chain joins TRGV8 and TRGJ1 or TRGJ2. The germline gives CDR1 VENAVY, CDR2 YDSYNSRV. This CDR3 spans 12 amino acids. V lost 5 bases and J lost 2; bases outside the gene matches: 3. The DNA for the CDR3 is TGTGCCACCTGGGTACATTATTATAAGAAACTCTTT. Translated, it gives CATWVHYYKKLF.

The J gene is TRGJP2, the V gene TRGV2. From germline, CDR1 is EGSNGY and CDR2 YDSYNSKV. This CDR3 spans 16 amino acids. V lost 1 base and J lost 3; bases outside the gene matches: 8. The CDR3 protein is CATWDGGVGSDWIKTF. The CDR3 nucleotides read TGTGCCACCTGGGACGGAGGGGTCGGTAGTGATTGGATCAAGACGTTT.

The chain has TRGV9 and TRGJP2. V was clipped by 2 bases and J by 11 bases; unmatched bases: 8. Per germline, CDR1 GITISATS and CDR2 ISYDGTV (reference sequence). This CDR3 contains 13 residues. CDR3 sequence (DNA): TGTGCCTTGTGGGAGGACTGGGAATGGATCAAGACGTTT. It translates to CALWEDWEWIKTF.

This clone was found a few times. The gene calls are TRGV5 and TRGJ1 or TRGJ2. V trimming: 2 bases; J trimming: 11 bases; junction bases outside the gene matches: 3. This CDR3 has 10 residues. Germline loops: CDR1 VINAFY, CDR2 YDVSNSKD. The CDR3 reads CATWDTEKLF. For the CDR3, the DNA is TGTGCCACCTGGGACACTGAGAAACTCTTT.

The chain carries TRGV2 and TRGJ1 or TRGJ2. CDR1 and CDR2 from the germline V gene are EGSNGY and YDSYNSKV. The CDR3 spans 11 residues. Trimming cost V 3 bases and J 15 bases; bases outside gene matches: 11. The chain's CDR3 is CATWDRQYVLF. Written as DNA, the CDR3 is TGTGCCACCTGGGACAGACAATACGTACTCTTT.

The genes are TRGV2 and TRGJP2. J was trimmed by 6 bases and V by 3 bases; bases with no gene match: 7. The CDR3 is 14 residues long. Germline CDR1 is EGSNGY and CDR2 is YDSYNSKV. In DNA form, the CDR3 reads TGTGCCACCTGGGACAAGTGGCGTGATTGGATCAAGACGTTT. Protein product: CATWDKWRDWIKTF.

This clone appeared a few times. This same CDR3 is encoded by further DNA sequences in the sample. The V gene is TRGV3, the J gene TRGJ1 or TRGJ2. Germline V CDR1 and CDR2: VTNTFY, YDVSTARD (reference sequence). With 3 bases clipped from V and 10 bases from J, the junction kept 6 bases outside the gene matches. The CDR3 spans 11 residues. Written as DNA, the CDR3 is TGTGCCACCTGGGACGGTTCAAAGAAACTCTTT. Translated: CATWDGSKKLF.

The rearrangement uses TRGV2 and TRGJ1 or TRGJ2. Germline lookup yields CDR1 EGSNGY and CDR2 YDSYNSKV. This CDR3 is built from 13 residues. V was clipped by 0 bases and J by 11 bases; unmatched bases: 10. This CDR3 is CATWDGHSSEKLF. For the CDR3, the DNA is TGTGCCACCTGGGACGGGCATTCGTCTGAGAAACTCTTT.

The chain links TRGV5 to TRGJ1 or TRGJ2. CDR1 is VINAFY, CDR2 YDVSNSKD, per germline. The J segment lost 7 bases and the V segment lost 3 bases, leaving 9 bases of the junction unmatched. This CDR3 has 13 amino acids. This CDR3 reads CATWDGPRYKKLF. The DNA for the CDR3 is TGTGCCACCTGGGACGGCCCCCGATATAAGAAACTCTTT.

The V gene is TRGV3, the J gene TRGJ1 or TRGJ2. Germline trimming cut 3 bases from V and 2 bases from J; bases unmatched to any gene: 16. CDR1 and CDR2 (germline): VTNTFY, YDVSTARD (reference sequence). This CDR3 contains 17 residues. The CDR3 DNA follows: TGTGCCACCTGGGACGATCTAGGAAGGACCCATTATTATAAGAAACTCTTT. Protein sequence: CATWDDLGRTHYYKKLF.

There are a few counts of this clone. The genes are TRGV2 and TRGJ1 or TRGJ2. The V and J ends lost 0 bases and 12 bases, in that order; junction bases with no gene match: 8. The CDR3 has 12 amino acids. Germline V CDR1 and CDR2: EGSNGY, YDSYNSKV. The CDR3 sequence is CATWDGHRGKLF. In DNA form, the CDR3 reads TGTGCCACCTGGGACGGGCATCGGGGGAAACTCTTT.

The chain links TRGV4 to TRGJP2. J lost 1 base, V lost 4 bases, and 6 bases had no gene match. This CDR3 region has 15 residues. In germline, CDR1 is EGSTGY, CDR2 YDSYTSSV. The CDR3 loop is CATWEGGSSDWIKTF. The CDR3 DNA reads as TGTGCCACCTGGGAGGGAGGTAGTAGTGATTGGATCAAGACGTTT.

This chain connects TRGV2 to TRGJP2. In germline, CDR1 is EGSNGY, CDR2 YDSYNSKV. V lost 4 bases to trimming and J lost 2 bases; unmatched junction nucleotides: 4. The CDR3 has 14 amino acids. CDR3 bases: TGTGCCACCTGGGAAAACAGTAGTGATTGGATCAAGACGTTT. It is translated as CATWENSSDWIKTF.

This clone was picked up a small number of times. V gene TRGV5 combines with J gene TRGJ1 or TRGJ2. CDR1 VINAFY and CDR2 YDVSNSKD come from the germline V gene. Trimming removed 5 bases from V and 6 bases from J; junction bases left unmatched: 13. The length of the CDR3 is 14 residues. The CDR3 coding sequence is TGTGCCACCTGGGGGGCCGGGGAGCGTTATAAGAAACTCTTT. Its translation: CATWGAGERYKKLF.

A word on this clone: Given a much more abundant clone one base away, this may be a read error. Other DNA sequences from this sample encode an identical CDR3 as well. The rearrangement links TRGV9 to TRGJ1 or TRGJ2. After removal of 3 bases from V and 4 bases from J, the junction contained 3 bases not matched to a gene. Germline values: CDR1 GITISATS, CDR2 ISYDGTV (reference sequence). This CDR3 is 12 amino acids long. The CDR3 loop is CALWERYYKKLF. DNA for the CDR3: TGTGCCTTGTGGGAGCGCTATTATAAGAAACTCTTT.

This clone appeared a few times. The V and J genes are TRGV3 and TRGJ1 or TRGJ2. The junction had 13 bases not matched to a gene; V was cut back by 1 base and J by 1 base. The CDR3 contains 17 residues. In germline, CDR1 is VTNTFY, CDR2 YDVSTARD (reference sequence). The CDR3 DNA reads TGTGCCACCTGGGACAGACGATCTAACCACAATTATTATAAGAAACTCTTT. Protein: CATWDRRSNHNYYKKLF.

This clone occurred a few times. The rearrangement links TRGV3 to TRGJ1 or TRGJ2. CDR1 VTNTFY and CDR2 YDVSTARD come from the germline V gene (reference sequence). CDR3 size: 13 residues. V dropped 3 bases and J dropped 2; count of bases not matched to a gene: 4. The CDR3 region is CATWDLDYYKKLF. CDR3 in DNA: TGTGCCACCTGGGACTTAGATTATTATAAGAAACTCTTT.